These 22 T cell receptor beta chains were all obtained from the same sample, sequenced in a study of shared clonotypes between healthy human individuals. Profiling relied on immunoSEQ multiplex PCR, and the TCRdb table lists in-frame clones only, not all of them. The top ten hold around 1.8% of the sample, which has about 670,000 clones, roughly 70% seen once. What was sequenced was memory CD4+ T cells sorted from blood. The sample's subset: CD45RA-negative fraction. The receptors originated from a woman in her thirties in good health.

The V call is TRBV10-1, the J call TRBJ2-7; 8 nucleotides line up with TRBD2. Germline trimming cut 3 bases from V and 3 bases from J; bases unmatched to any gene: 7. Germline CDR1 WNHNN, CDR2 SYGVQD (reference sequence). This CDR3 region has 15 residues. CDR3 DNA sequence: TGCGCCAGCAGTGAAGGCGGGAGGCCTATCTACGAGCAGTACTTC. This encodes CASSEGGRPIYEQYF.

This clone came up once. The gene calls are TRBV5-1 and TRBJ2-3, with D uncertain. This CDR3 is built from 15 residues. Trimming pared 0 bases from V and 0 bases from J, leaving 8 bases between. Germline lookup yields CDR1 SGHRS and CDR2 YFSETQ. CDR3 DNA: TGCGCCAGCAGCTTGGCTGGCGATAGCACAGATACGCAGTATTTT. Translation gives CASSLAGDSTDTQYF.

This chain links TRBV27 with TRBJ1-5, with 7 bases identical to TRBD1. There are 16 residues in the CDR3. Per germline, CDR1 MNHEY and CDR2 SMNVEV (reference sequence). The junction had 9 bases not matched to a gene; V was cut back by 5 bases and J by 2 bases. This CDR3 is CASSARTGRGNQPQHF. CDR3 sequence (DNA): TGTGCCAGCAGTGCCCGGACAGGCCGGGGCAATCAGCCCCAGCATTTT.

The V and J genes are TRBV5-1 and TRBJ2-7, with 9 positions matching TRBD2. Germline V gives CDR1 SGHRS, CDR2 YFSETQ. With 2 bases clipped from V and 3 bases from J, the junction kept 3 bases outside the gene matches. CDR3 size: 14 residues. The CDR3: CASSFLREGYEQYF. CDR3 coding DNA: TGCGCCAGCAGCTTCCTGCGGGAGGGCTACGAGCAGTACTTC.

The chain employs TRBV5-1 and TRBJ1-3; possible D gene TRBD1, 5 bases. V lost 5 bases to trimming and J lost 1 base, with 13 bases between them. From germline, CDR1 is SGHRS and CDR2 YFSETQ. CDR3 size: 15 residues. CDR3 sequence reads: CASRPQESSGNTIYF. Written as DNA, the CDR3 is TGCGCCAGCAGGCCACAGGAGTCATCTGGAAACACCATATATTTT.

CDR3 bases: TGTGCCAGCAGCTTGGCGGGACAGGCTCAGCCCCAGCATTTT. Encoded protein: CASSLAGQAQPQHF. This chain links TRBV7-9 with TRBJ1-5, with TRBD1 matching 8 bases. The V and J ends lost 3 bases and 6 bases, in that order; junction bases with no gene match: 4. Germline loops: CDR1 SEHNR, CDR2 FQNEAQ (reference sequence). The CDR3 sequence is 14 residues long.

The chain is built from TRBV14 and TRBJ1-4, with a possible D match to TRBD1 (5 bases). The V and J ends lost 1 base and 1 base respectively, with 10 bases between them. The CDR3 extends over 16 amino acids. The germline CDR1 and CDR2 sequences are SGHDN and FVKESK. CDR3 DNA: TGTGCCAGCAGCCAAGGGAAGGGGCGAACTAATGAAAAACTGTTTTTT. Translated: CASSQGKGRTNEKLFF. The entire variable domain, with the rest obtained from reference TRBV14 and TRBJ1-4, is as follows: EAGVTQFPSHSVIEKGQTVTLRCDPISGHDNLYWYRRVMGKEIKFLLHFVKESKQDESGMPNNRFLAERTGGTYSTLKVQPAELEDSGVYFCASSQGKGRTNEKLFFGSGTQLSVL.

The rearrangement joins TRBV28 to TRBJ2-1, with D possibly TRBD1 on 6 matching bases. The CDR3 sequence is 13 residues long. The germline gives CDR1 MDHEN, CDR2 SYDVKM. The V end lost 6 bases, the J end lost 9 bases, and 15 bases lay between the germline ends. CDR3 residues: CASSLDSEGEQFF. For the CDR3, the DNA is TGTGCCAGCAGCCTGGACAGCGAGGGTGAGCAGTTCTTC.

The CDR3 DNA follows: TGTGCCAGCACCCTCCACGAGCAGTACTTC. This gives the protein CASTLHEQYF. The gene calls are TRBV2 and TRBJ2-7; D remains ambiguous. Between the trimmed V and J ends, which lost 7 bases and 5 bases, there was a span of 6 bases. This CDR3 is built from 10 residues. Germline V gene sequence: CDR1 SNHLY, CDR2 FYNNEI. The full variable domain, rest sourced from reference TRBV2 and TRBJ2-7, is EPEVTQTPSHQVTQMGQEVILRCVPISNHLYFYWYRQILGQKVEFLVSFYNNEISEKSEIFDDQFSVERPDGSNFTLKIRSTKLEDSAMYFCASTLHEQYFGPGTRLTVT.

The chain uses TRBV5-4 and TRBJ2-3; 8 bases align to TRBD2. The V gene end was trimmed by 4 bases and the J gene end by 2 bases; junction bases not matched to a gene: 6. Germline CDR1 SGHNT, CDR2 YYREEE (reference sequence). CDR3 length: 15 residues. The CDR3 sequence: CASSIPTSATDTQYF. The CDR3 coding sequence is TGTGCCAGCAGCATCCCGACTAGCGCCACAGATACGCAGTATTTT.

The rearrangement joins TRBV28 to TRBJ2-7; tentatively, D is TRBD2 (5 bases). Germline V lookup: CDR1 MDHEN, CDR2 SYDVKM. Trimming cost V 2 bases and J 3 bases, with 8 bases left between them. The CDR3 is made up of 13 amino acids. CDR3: CASSLTRDYEQYF. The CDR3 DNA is TGTGCCAGCAGTTTAACTAGAGACTACGAGCAGTACTTC.

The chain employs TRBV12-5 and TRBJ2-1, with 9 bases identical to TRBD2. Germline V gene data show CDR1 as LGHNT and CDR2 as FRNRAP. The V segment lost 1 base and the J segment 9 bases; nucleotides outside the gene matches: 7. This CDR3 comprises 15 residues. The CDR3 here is CASGLGLAEGFEQFF. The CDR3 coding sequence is TGTGCTAGTGGTTTGGGACTAGCGGAGGGATTTGAGCAGTTCTTC.

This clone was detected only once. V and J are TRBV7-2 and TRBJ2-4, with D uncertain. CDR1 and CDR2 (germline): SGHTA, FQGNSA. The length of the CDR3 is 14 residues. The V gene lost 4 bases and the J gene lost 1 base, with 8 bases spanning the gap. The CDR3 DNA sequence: TGTGCCAGCAGCTCCCCCTCGGCCAAAAACATTCAGTACTTC. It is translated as CASSSPSAKNIQYF.

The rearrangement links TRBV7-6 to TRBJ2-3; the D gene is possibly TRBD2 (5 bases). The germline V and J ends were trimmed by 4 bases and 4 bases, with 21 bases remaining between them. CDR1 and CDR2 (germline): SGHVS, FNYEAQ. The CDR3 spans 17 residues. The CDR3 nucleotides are TGTGCCAGCAGCTCATTCGGACCCCCTGCCGGGGCAGATACGCAGTATTTT. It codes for CASSSFGPPAGADTQYF. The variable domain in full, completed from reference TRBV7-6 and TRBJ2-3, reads GAGVSQSPRYKVTKRGQDVALRCDPISGHVSLYWYRQALGQGPEFLTYFNYEAQQDKSGLPNDRFSAERPEGSISTLTIQRTEQRDSAMYRCASSSFGPPAGADTQYFGPGTRLTVL.

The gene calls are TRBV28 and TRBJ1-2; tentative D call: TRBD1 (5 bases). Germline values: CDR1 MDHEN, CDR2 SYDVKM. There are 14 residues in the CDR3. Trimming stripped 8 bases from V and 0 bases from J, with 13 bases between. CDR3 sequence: CASAAREPNYGYTF. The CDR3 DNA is TGTGCCAGCGCTGCCAGGGAACCTAACTATGGCTACACCTTC.

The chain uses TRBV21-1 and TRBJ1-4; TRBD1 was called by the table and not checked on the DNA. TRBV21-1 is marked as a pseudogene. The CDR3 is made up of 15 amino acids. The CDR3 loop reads CASSKPDRGKEKLFF. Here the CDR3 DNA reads TGTGCCAGCAGCAAACCGGACAGGGGCAAGGAAAAACTGTTTTTT.

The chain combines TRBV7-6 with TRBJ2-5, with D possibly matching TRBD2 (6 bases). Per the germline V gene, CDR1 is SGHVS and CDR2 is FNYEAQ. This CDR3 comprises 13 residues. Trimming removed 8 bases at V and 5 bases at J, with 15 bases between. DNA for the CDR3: TGTGCCAGCCGCCCGGGAGTTTGGGAGACCCAGTACTTC. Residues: CASRPGVWETQYF.

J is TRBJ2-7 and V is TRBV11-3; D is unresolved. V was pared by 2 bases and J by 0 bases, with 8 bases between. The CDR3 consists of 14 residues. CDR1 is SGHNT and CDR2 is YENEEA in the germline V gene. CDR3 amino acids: CASSLSKGSYEQYF. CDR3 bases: TGTGCCAGCAGCTTATCGAAGGGCTCCTACGAGCAGTACTTC.

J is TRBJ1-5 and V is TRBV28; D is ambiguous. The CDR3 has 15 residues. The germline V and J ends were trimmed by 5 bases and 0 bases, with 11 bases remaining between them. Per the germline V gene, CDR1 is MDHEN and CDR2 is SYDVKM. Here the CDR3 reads CASSIGRYSNQPQHF. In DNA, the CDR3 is TGTGCCAGCAGTATAGGACGGTATAGCAATCAGCCCCAGCATTTT.

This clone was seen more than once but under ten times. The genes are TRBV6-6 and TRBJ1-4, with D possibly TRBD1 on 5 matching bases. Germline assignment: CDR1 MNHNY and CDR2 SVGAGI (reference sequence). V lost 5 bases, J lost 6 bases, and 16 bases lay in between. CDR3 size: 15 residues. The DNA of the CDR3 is TGTGCCAGCAGTAGAAGCTCAGGGTGGGATGAAAAACTGTTTTTT. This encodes CASSRSSGWDEKLFF.

Written as DNA, the CDR3 is TGTGCCAGCAGTCCATCTGGGGCAAGAGATACGCAGTATTTT. The encoded protein is CASSPSGARDTQYF. The genes are TRBV28 and TRBJ2-3; D might be TRBD1 (5 bases). Trimming shortened V by 5 bases and J by 5 bases, and 14 bases separated the two germline ends. This CDR3 has 14 amino acids. Germline V gives CDR1 MDHEN, CDR2 SYDVKM.

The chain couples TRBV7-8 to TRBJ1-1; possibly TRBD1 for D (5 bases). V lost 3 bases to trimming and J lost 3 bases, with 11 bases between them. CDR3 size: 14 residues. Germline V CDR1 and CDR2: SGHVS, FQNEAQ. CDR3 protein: CASSFRVGDTEAFF. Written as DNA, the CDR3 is TGTGCCAGCAGCTTTCGGGTAGGGGACACTGAAGCTTTCTTT.